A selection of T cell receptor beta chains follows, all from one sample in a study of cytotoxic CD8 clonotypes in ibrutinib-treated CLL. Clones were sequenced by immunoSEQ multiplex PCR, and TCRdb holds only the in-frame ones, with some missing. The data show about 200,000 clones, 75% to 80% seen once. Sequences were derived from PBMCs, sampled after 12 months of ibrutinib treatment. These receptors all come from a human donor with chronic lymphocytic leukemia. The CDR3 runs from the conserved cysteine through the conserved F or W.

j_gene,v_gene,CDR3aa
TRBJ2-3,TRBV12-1,CASSYTDTQYF
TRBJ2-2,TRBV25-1,CASSEFGTGTMMSGELFF
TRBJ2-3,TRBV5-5,CASSLWASGTTRSTDTQYF
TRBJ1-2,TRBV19,CASMRGGADYGYTF
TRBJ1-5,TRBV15,CATSRDRGAGQPQHF
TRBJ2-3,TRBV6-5,CASSYWLAGGTDTQYF
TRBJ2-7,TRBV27,CASSVTGAGRRQYF
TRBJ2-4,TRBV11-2,CASSPGPRDIQYF
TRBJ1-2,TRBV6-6,CASSAGTGGSGYTF
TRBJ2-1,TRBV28,CASSLPGTGIHEQFF
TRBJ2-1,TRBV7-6,CASRDPDNEQFF
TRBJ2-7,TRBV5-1,CASSLTAREVYEQYF
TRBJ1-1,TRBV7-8,CASSRGRGESTEAFF
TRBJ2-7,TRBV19,CASNHRDRSYEQYF
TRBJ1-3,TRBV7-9,CASSSDGFSGNTIYF
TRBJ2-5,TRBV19,CASSPWTGQETQYF
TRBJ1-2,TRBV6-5,CASREQGAANYGYTF
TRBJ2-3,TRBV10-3,CAISGDQGQLASDTQYF
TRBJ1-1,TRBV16,CASSPGVGGGTEAFF
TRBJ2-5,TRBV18,CASSLRTGKETQYF
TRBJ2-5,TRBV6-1,CASSWDSQETQYF
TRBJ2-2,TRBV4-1,CASSQVEGLGGNTGELFF
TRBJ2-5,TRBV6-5,CASSSLLAAQETQYF
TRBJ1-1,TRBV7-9,CASGGQSNAEAFLILEAFF
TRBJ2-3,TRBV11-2,CASSPRAAGAPDTQYF
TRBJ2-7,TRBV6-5,CASSYTRDRSYEQYF
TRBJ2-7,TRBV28,CASSAPRVSYEQYF
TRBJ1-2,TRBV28,CASSLGQNYGYTF
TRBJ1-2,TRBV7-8,CASSPRTGGSHF
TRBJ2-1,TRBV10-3,CAISEPRDLYNEQFF
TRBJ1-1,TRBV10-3,CAIKGGQEETEAFF
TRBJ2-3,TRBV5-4,CASSTGGRPDTQYF
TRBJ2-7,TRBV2,CASSSGTSYTYEQYF
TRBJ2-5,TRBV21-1,CASSRGLAGEKGQETQYF
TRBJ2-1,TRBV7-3,CASSLTMDQMDEQFF
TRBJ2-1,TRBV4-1,CASSQGGEQFF
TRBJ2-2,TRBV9,CASSVSYGLAGSGELFF
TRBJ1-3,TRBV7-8,CASSPFEGIGGNTIYF
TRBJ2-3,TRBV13,CASSLRLAGATGDTQYF
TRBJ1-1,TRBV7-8,CASSRLGGGAEAFF
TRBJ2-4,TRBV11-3,CASSPGQGETKNIQYF
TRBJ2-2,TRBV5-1,CASSLVGEPLTGELFF
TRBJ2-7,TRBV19,CASRNTGSYEQYF
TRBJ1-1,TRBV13,CASSSGGHGLLAPDTEAFF
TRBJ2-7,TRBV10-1,CASSESWGYEQYF
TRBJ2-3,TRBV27,CASSSRGGVSSDTQYF
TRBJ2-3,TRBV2,CASSEIDTQYF
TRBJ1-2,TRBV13,CASSLVKGQGYTF
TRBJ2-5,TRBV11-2,CASSLMFSTNGEETQYF
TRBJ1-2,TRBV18,CASSPERGYGYTF
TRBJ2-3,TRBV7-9,CASSPWDRNTDTQYF
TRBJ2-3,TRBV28,CGVGGWADTQYF
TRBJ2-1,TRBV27,CASSLTGTNYNEQFF
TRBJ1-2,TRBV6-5,CASSFRDRGNGYTF
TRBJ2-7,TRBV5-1,CASSLTGTNPYEQYF
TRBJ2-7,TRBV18,CASSPSPDSKYEQYF
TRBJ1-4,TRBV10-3,CAISQTGVAEKLFF
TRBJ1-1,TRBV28,CASSLGRGTEAFF
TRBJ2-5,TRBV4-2,CASSHTPGQGEGETQYF